These 17 T cell receptor beta chains came from one sample sequenced in a study of T cells in Graves' hyperthyroidism and ophthalmopathy. There were TCR beta CDR3 regions amplified from RNA transcripts. The HTBI set primed first-round TCR CDR3 RT-PCR. TCRdb used MiXCR to reprocess the multiplex PCR reads, holding one entry per CDR3 protein. The sample has over 250,000 distinct CDR3 sequences, less than 30% seen once. Sequencing was done on a sample of blood. The receptors here all came from a man aged 35-49 years with Graves' hyperthyroidism that later progressed to Graves' ophthalmopathy.

This clonotype has a count of ten or more. The chain is built from TRBV19 and TRBJ2-7; D is perhaps TRBD2 (6 bases). Germline V gives CDR1 LNHDA, CDR2 SQIVND (reference sequence). The CDR3 spans 13 residues. Trimming shortened V by 6 bases and J by 6 bases, and 15 bases separated the two germline ends. The CDR3 nucleotides are TGTGCCAGTAGCAAGACTAGTTCGGCCGAGCAGTACTTC. Amino acid sequence: CASSKTSSAEQYF. Full variable domain (missing parts from reference TRBV19 and TRBJ2-7): DGGITQSPKYLFRKEGQNVTLSCEQNLNHDAMYWYRQDPGQGLRLIYYSQIVNDFQKGDIAEGYSVSREKKESFPLTVTSAQKNPTAFYLCASSKTSSAEQYFGPGTRLTVT.

This clonotype has ten or more counts. The chain links TRBV6-1 to TRBJ2-2, with 9 bases fitting TRBD2. V shed 6 bases, J shed 4 bases, and the junction held 9 bases outside the gene matches. This CDR3 spans 16 amino acids. CDR1 and CDR2 from the germline V gene are MNHNS and SASEGT. The CDR3 DNA reads as TGTGCCAGCAGAGCCCGGGGTAGCGGGGGCACCGGGGAGCTGTTTTTT. Translated, it gives CASRARGSGGTGELFF.

This clonotype has at least ten counts. The J gene is TRBJ1-1, the V gene TRBV4-1; possible D gene TRBD1, 6 bases. The V end was cut by 4 bases, the J end by 3 bases, with 18 bases between. This CDR3 spans 16 amino acids. Germline V gene sequence: CDR1 MGHRA, CDR2 YSYEKL. In DNA, the CDR3 is TGCGCCAGCAGCCTCGAGACAGGCCGGCCCGACACTGAAGCTTTCTTT. Translation: CASSLETGRPDTEAFF.

This clonotype was picked up many times. The chain has TRBV7-3 and TRBJ2-2; a weak D match, TRBD1 (5 bases). The CDR3 length is 14 residues. Trimming shortened V by 4 bases and J by 1 base, and 7 bases separated the two germline ends. Germline CDR1 and CDR2: SGHTA and FQGTGA. The CDR3 coding sequence is TGTGCCAGCAGCTCAGGGCAGAACACCGGGGAGCTGTTTTTT. Protein sequence: CASSSGQNTGELFF.

The chain links TRBV10-1 to TRBJ2-7; D remains ambiguous. Germline-derived CDR1 and CDR2 are WNHNN and SYGVQD (reference sequence). The ends were cut back, 2 bases at V and 6 bases at J, with 8 bases in the middle. The CDR3 has 12 residues. CDR3 sequence: CASSEVATEQYF. The CDR3 nucleotides read TGCGCCAGCAGTGAGGTCGCGACCGAGCAGTACTTC.

A remark on this clonotype: Here the CDR3 omits its conserved ending phenylalanine or tryptophan, so a read error is the likely source. The rearrangement uses TRBV7-2 and TRBJ2-7; D remains unclear. There are 15 residues in the CDR3. The V gene's germline CDR1 is SGHTA and CDR2 FQGNSA. The CDR3 loop reads CASSSSWASTYEQYL. CDR3 nucleotides: TGCGCCAGCAGCTCCAGCTGGGCCAGCACCTACGAGCAGTACCTC.

This clonotype has a count of ten or more. The CDR3 nucleotides read TGTGCCAGCAGTTTAGCGCTGGTGACGGGACAGGGTGGGATCTACGAGCAGTACTTC. This sequence encodes CASSLALVTGQGGIYEQYF. The V gene is TRBV12-3 or TRBV12-4, the J gene TRBJ2-7; 9 bases fit TRBD1. V lost 0 bases, J lost 3 bases, and 15 bases stayed unmatched. CDR3 length equals 19 residues.

The chain links TRBV12-3 or TRBV12-4 to TRBJ2-5; D unresolved. CDR3 length equals 12 residues. Trimming shortened V by 4 bases and J by 4 bases, and 7 bases separated the two germline ends. CDR3 sequence reads: CASSSARETQYF. In nucleotides, the CDR3 is TGTGCCAGCAGTTCAGCGCGAGAGACCCAGTACTTC.

This clonotype was seen many times. The chain combines TRBV7-9 with TRBJ2-7, with D perhaps given as TRBD1 or TRBD2 (5 bases each). V was trimmed by 4 bases and J by 5 bases, leaving 12 bases between them. CDR1 and CDR2 (germline): SEHNR, FQNEAQ (reference sequence). This CDR3 contains 13 residues. CDR3 DNA: TGTGCCAGCAGCTCCCGGGGCCAGAACGAGCAGTACTTC. Protein sequence: CASSSRGQNEQYF. Full variable domain (remainder filled in from reference TRBV7-9 and TRBJ2-7): DTGVSQNPRHKITKRGQNVTFRCDPISEHNRLYWYRQTLGQGPEFLTYFQNEAQLEKSRLLSDRFSAERPKGSFSTLEIQRTEQGDSAMYLCASSSRGQNEQYFGPGTRLTVT.

This clonotype appeared many times. CDR3 sequence reads: CAIRRGVDTGELFF. CDR3 sequence (DNA): TGTGCCATCCGCCGGGGTGTGGACACCGGGGAGCTGTTTTTT. This chain joins TRBV2 and TRBJ2-2, with D perhaps matching TRBD2 (5 bases). V lost 10 bases and J 3 bases, leaving 15 bases between the germline ends. This CDR3 comprises 14 residues. CDR1 and CDR2 (germline): SNHLY, FYNNEI.

This clonotype was seen repeatedly, ten times or more. The chain links TRBV28 to TRBJ1-6; D is uncertain. CDR3 length: 14 amino acids. The V gene's germline CDR1 is MDHEN and CDR2 SYDVKM. V lost 6 bases to trimming and J lost 6 bases, with 12 bases between them. The CDR3 nucleotides are TGTGCCAGCAGGGCCCACGGGAGTAATTCACCCCTCCACTTT. This codes for CASRAHGSNSPLHF.

This clonotype has ten or more counts. The chain couples TRBV7-9 to TRBJ2-5; D is unresolved. Trimming cost V 1 base and J 4 bases, with 10 bases left between them. Looked up from germline, CDR1 is SEHNR and CDR2 is FQNEAQ (reference sequence). The CDR3 is 14 residues long. CDR3 DNA sequence: TGTGCCAGCAGCTTAGAGGTAGTTTCAGAGACCCAGTACTTC. Protein sequence: CASSLEVVSETQYF.

This clonotype appeared a few times. V usage is TRBV2 and J usage is TRBJ2-5; D not resolved. Trimming stripped 6 bases from V and 4 bases from J, with 12 bases between. This CDR3 is built from 13 residues. Germline CDR1 reads SNHLY; CDR2 reads FYNNEI. The CDR3 DNA reads as TGTGCCAGCAGATATGGACGCGGAGAGACCCAGTACTTC. This sequence encodes CASRYGRGETQYF.

V gene TRBV28 combines with J gene TRBJ2-5; D ambiguous. The germline gives CDR1 MDHEN, CDR2 SYDVKM. The CDR3 covers 14 residues. With 5 bases removed from V and 2 bases from J, the gap between germline ends came to 12 bases. The CDR3 is CASSERRTQETQYF. The DNA of the CDR3 is TGTGCCAGCAGTGAACGGCGGACGCAAGAGACCCAGTACTTC.

The genes are TRBV20-1 and TRBJ2-7, with 10 bases matching TRBD1. This CDR3 contains 15 residues. The germline V gene has CDR1 DFQATT and CDR2 SNEGSKA (reference sequence). V lost 3 bases to trimming and J lost 4 bases; unmatched junction nucleotides: 9. CDR3 DNA: TGCAGTGCTAGTGACCCCGGGACAGGGGCTTACGAGCAGTACTTC. Residues: CSASDPGTGAYEQYF.

This clonotype was seen many times. The chain is built from TRBV12-3 or TRBV12-4 and TRBJ2-7; no definite D call. V lost 6 bases and J 4 bases, leaving 7 bases between the germline ends. This CDR3 has 11 amino acids. The CDR3 DNA sequence: TGTGCCAGCAGCCACGCTTACGAGCAGTACTTC. Amino acid sequence: CASSHAYEQYF.

This clonotype was detected many times. The V call is TRBV6-1, the J call TRBJ2-5; a possible D gene is TRBD2 (5 bases). Trimming pared 5 bases from V and 5 bases from J, leaving 24 bases between. The CDR3 contains 17 residues. The V gene's germline CDR1 is MNHNS and CDR2 SASEGT. The CDR3 DNA sequence: TGTGCCAGCAGTCCCCAACGGAGTACACTGAGGAGGGAGACCCAGTACTTC. Protein sequence: CASSPQRSTLRRETQYF.